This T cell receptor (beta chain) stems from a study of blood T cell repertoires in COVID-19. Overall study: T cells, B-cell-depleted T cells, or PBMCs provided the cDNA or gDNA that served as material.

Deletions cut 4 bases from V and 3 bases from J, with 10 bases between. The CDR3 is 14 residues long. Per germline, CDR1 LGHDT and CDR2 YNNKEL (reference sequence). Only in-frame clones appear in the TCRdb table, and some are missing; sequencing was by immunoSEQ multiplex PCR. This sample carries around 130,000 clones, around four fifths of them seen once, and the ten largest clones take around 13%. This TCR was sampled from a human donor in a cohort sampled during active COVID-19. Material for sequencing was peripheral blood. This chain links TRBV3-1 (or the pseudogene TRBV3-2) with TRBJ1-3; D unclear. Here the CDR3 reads CASSPRGGGNTIYF. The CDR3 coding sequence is TGTGCCAGCAGCCCCCGGGGAGGTGGAAACACCATATATTTT.